This T cell receptor (beta chain) was documented in a study of MAIT cells during Salmonella Paratyphi A infection (dated by TCRdb to between 2016 and 2019). Describing the broader study: Adult volunteers aged 18 to 60 swallowed one dose of 1-5x10^3 CFU of S. Paratyphi A strain NVGH308. Ciprofloxacin 500 mg twice daily for 14 days, starting at diagnosis, was given to diagnosed volunteers. Beyond this particular receptor, the publication reports: MAIT cell TRBV usage was oligoclonal with a preference for TRBV20 and TRBV6, and infection did not appear to change this usage. Compared with healthy controls, diagnosed volunteers had more expansion or contraction among the top five MAIT clonotypes (around 0.52 versus 0.13), suggesting that infection reshaped the repertoire. A significant decrease in the space occupied by over-represented MAIT clonotypes was found from baseline to mid-infection (approximately 0.17 to 0.10), whereas no significant post-infection difference was found. The availability of volunteer samples limited the sample sizes, but these sizes were considered adequate to detect differences between groups.

Receptor libraries were prepared by 5' RACE. TCRbeta was amplified by two rounds of PCR with Phusion High-Fidelity polymerase, and sample-specific barcodes were added in the primers. TCRbeta libraries were generated by template-switch cDNA synthesis with SMARTScribe reverse transcriptase and a TRBC-specific primer. The barcoded samples were pooled and then prepared using the NEBNext Ultra DNA Library Prep Kit for Illumina. Libraries were sequenced on an Illumina MiSeq with the MiSeq reagent kit v2, 300 cycles. The study's processing was this. Reads were demultiplexed by barcode with Jemultiplexer and were aligned with MiTCR using default parameters. VDJtools filtered out non-functional sequences; clonotypes were defined by amino acid sequence, with frequencies based on assigned sequence reads. Clonal space homeostasis binned clonotypes by frequency as over-represented (0.05-1), large, medium and small. TCRdb redid the processing of the public reads, applying fastp at Q25 and MiXCR, and retained in-frame beta chains. Every distinct CDR3 protein forms one entry, paired with its most common genes and DNA. TCRdb's processing, not the authors', yielded these V and J calls. The sample includes approximately 700 distinct CDR3 sequences, with 33% observed a single time. Roughly 40% of the sample belongs to the ten largest clones.

The time point label for this specimen denotes: after infection, following antibiotic treatment. MAIT cells were defined as Valpha7.2+ CD161+ T cells and identified and sorted by flow cytometry. Circulating MAIT cell TCRbeta repertoires were profiled longitudinally in over five volunteers in whom enteric fever developed after controlled oral challenge with live Salmonella Paratyphi A. MAIT cell samples were contributed by each diagnosed volunteer at pre-infection, mid-infection and post-infection timepoints. A diagnosis of enteric fever required Paratyphi A bacteremia and/or a persistent fever above 38 degrees C that lasted more than 12 hours. Diagnosis of infection in challenged volunteers occurred between day 4 and day 7 after challenge. For RNA extraction, about 4,500 to 10,000 MAIT cells from each sample were sorted straight into RNAqueous-Micro lysis buffer. Lymphoprep gradient centrifugation was used to isolate peripheral blood mononuclear cells from blood samples and leukocyte cones. A BD FACSAria Fusion or BD FACSAria III sorter was used for cell sorting.

Comment on this clonotype: The clone's antigen remains unknown. No much larger clone exists at a distance of one base, and base qualities are not known.

V is pruned by 1 base and J by 2 bases, leaving 0 bases of the junction without a gene match. Inclusive of the bounding cysteine and phenylalanine, the CDR3 is 14 residues long. Only CDR3 DNA is held: 42 bases, read in frame from base 1. As encoded in the germline V gene, CDR1 is MNHNS while CDR2 is SASEGT. This TCR derives from a person aged 18 to 70 who was deliberately infected with Salmonella Paratyphi A in a paratyphoid fever challenge study. The chain links TRBV6-1 with TRBJ2-3, with 7 junctional bases fitting TRBD2. Sequenced material: MAIT cells from PBMCs, taken at the last sampling point of the challenge study. The CDR3 here reads CASSEGLATDTQYF. The DNA sequence reads TGTGCCAGCAGTGAAGGACTAGCCACAGATACGCAGTATTTT.